A single sample gave rise to the 21 T cell receptor beta chains below, sequenced in a study of blood T cell repertoires in COVID-19. Profiling relied on immunoSEQ multiplex PCR, and the TCRdb table lists in-frame clones only, not all of them. The table has 150,000 or so clones, roughly 84% seen once. The sample consisted of PBMCs or T cells enriched from blood (not recorded which). The receptors shown here come from a woman aged 45-65 years who had recovered from COVID-19.

The rearrangement joins TRBV7-8 to TRBJ2-5; 9 bases are a match to TRBD2. The CDR3 consists of 15 residues. Germline V gives CDR1 SGHVS, CDR2 FQNEAQ. The V and J ends lost 6 bases and 5 bases, in that order; junction bases with no gene match: 10. Here the CDR3 reads CASRGIAGVFETQYF. CDR3 DNA: TGTGCCAGCAGGGGCATAGCGGGAGTATTCGAGACCCAGTACTTC.

This sequence joins TRBV28 and TRBJ1-1; perhaps TRBD1 as D (6 bases). This CDR3 region has 12 residues. Germline CDR1 MDHEN, CDR2 SYDVKM. V lost 7 bases to trimming and J lost 7 bases, with 13 bases between them. Here the CDR3 DNA reads TGTGCCAGCATCTCATCAGGGGTTGAAGCTTTCTTT. Its translation is CASISSGVEAFF.

The chain carries TRBV6-5 and TRBJ2-1; 7 nucleotides line up with TRBD2. The trim removed 4 bases at V and 6 bases at J, leaving 9 bases unmatched. Germline V CDR1 and CDR2: MNHEY, SVGAGI. The CDR3 spans 15 residues. CDR3 in DNA: TGTGCCAGCAGTTTCGGGAGGTTAGGTAGCAATGAGCAGTTCTTC. Protein: CASSFGRLGSNEQFF.

The V and J genes are TRBV5-1 and TRBJ1-1; the D is unclear. Trimming removed 4 bases at V and 3 bases at J, with 10 bases between. From germline, CDR1 is SGHRS and CDR2 YFSETQ. The CDR3 runs to 13 residues. The CDR3 DNA reads as TGCGCCAGCAGCCCACGGGAGGACACTGAAGCTTTCTTT. This sequence encodes CASSPREDTEAFF.

V is TRBV7-9 and J is TRBJ1-5, with 7 positions matching TRBD1. J lost 2 bases, V lost 2 bases, and 6 bases had no gene match. The CDR3 spans 16 residues. CDR1 is SEHNR and CDR2 is FQNEAQ in the germline V gene (reference sequence). CDR3 loop: CASSLKWDSGNQPQHF. The CDR3 nucleotides read TGTGCCAGCAGCTTAAAATGGGACAGTGGCAATCAGCCCCAGCATTTT.

This chain links TRBV30 with TRBJ1-6; 10 bases line up with TRBD1. Germline V gene lookup returns CDR1 GTSNPN and CDR2 SVGIG (reference sequence). The CDR3 runs to 13 residues. With V trimmed by 3 bases and J by 12 bases, 5 bases remained unmatched. For the CDR3, the DNA is TGTGCCTGGAGGGACAGGGGGTCGGAACCCCTCCACTTT. It yields the protein CAWRDRGSEPLHF.

This clone appeared once. The chain is built from TRBV27 and TRBJ2-2, with 8 bases that match TRBD1. Germline assignment: CDR1 MNHEY and CDR2 SMNVEV (reference sequence). V lost 2 bases to trimming and J lost 6 bases; unmatched junction nucleotides: 11. The CDR3 has 17 amino acids. CDR3 nucleotides: TGTGCCAGCAGTTTACAGATGGCACAGGGGGGTCCCGGGGAGCTGTTTTTT. This gives the protein CASSLQMAQGGPGELFF.

The chain recombines TRBV24-1 with TRBJ1-2; TRBD1 might be the D (6 bases). Germline V lookup: CDR1 KGHDR, CDR2 SFDVKD. Trimming removed 5 bases at V and 3 bases at J, with 15 bases between. The CDR3 totals 15 residues. CDR3 in amino acids: CATSASGVNDYGYTF. CDR3 DNA sequence: TGTGCCACCAGTGCCTCAGGGGTAAATGACTATGGCTACACCTTC.

This clone is a singleton in its sample. The chain joins TRBV5-4 to TRBJ2-7, with TRBD1 identical over 7 bases. CDR1 is SGHNT, CDR2 YYREEE, per germline (reference sequence). The CDR3 covers 16 residues. Trimming cost V 3 bases and J 3 bases; bases outside gene matches: 12. The CDR3 here is CASSSPVAGGNYEQYF. The DNA for the CDR3 is TGTGCCAGCAGCTCCCCCGTGGCAGGGGGAAACTACGAGCAGTACTTC.

The V gene is TRBV15, the J gene TRBJ2-7, with D perhaps TRBD2 (5 bases). Trimming took off 3 bases at V and 1 base at J, with 19 bases between the two ends. The germline CDR1 and CDR2 sequences are LNHNV and YYDKDF (reference sequence). This CDR3 has 17 amino acids. CDR3 protein: CATSRRAVVGTSYEQYF. The CDR3 DNA reads as TGTGCCACCAGCAGGCGGGCTGTTGTGGGCACGTCCTACGAGCAGTACTTC.

This chain joins TRBV19 and TRBJ1-2; the D gene is possibly TRBD1 (6 bases). This CDR3 region has 15 residues. Germline V gene sequence: CDR1 LNHDA, CDR2 SQIVND (reference sequence). The V end was cut by 2 bases, the J end by 0 bases, with 10 bases between. The CDR3 coding sequence is TGTGCCAGTAGTATAAGTACAGGGTCTAACTATGGCTACACCTTC. It specifies CASSISTGSNYGYTF.

V is TRBV7-2 and J is TRBJ2-7; a possible D gene is TRBD2 (6 bases). This CDR3 region has 14 residues. With 4 bases removed from V and 5 bases from J, the gap between germline ends came to 15 bases. The germline gives CDR1 SGHTA, CDR2 FQGNSA. CDR3 sequence: CASSSGLARHEQYF. In DNA, the CDR3 is TGTGCCAGCAGCTCGGGACTCGCTCGCCACGAGCAGTACTTC.

The chain combines TRBV9 with TRBJ2-7; D possibly corresponds to TRBD2 (6 bases). CDR1 SGDLS and CDR2 YYNGEE come from the germline V gene. V was clipped by 2 bases and J by 0 bases, with 15 bases between them. The CDR3 runs to 16 residues. CDR3 DNA: TGTGCCAGCAGCGTGGGACCGGGACTCAACTCCTACGAGCAGTACTTC. Encoded protein: CASSVGPGLNSYEQYF.

The J gene is TRBJ2-1, the V gene TRBV7-9; 9 positions match TRBD2. There are 15 residues in the CDR3. CDR1 is SEHNR, CDR2 FQNEAQ, per germline (reference sequence). The V and J ends lost 5 bases and 6 bases, in that order; junction bases with no gene match: 8. CDR3 amino acids: CASSLVLAGPNEQFF. The CDR3 DNA reads as TGTGCCAGCAGCCTGGTACTAGCGGGCCCCAATGAGCAGTTCTTC.

In its sample, this clone was seen once. The V gene is TRBV9, the J gene TRBJ2-1, with a possible D match to TRBD2 (6 bases). Germline values: CDR1 SGDLS, CDR2 YYNGEE. CDR3 length: 15 residues. Trimming left V 0 bases short and J 6 bases short, with 13 bases between. This CDR3 is CASSVDGQGGNEQFF. CDR3 nucleotide sequence: TGTGCCAGCAGCGTAGATGGGCAGGGAGGCAATGAGCAGTTCTTC.

The rearrangement joins TRBV5-6 to TRBJ1-2; no clear D gene. Looked up from germline, CDR1 is SGHDT and CDR2 is YYEEEE. This CDR3 has 17 residues. The V and J ends lost 6 bases and 7 bases respectively, with 28 bases between them. DNA for the CDR3: TGTGCCAGCACCCGGAGACTTACGGGGTTAGGGCCTCTTGGCTACACCTTC. Protein product: CASTRRLTGLGPLGYTF.

The chain is built from TRBV5-4 and TRBJ1-2; weak D call: TRBD1 (6 bases). Trimming stripped 3 bases from V and 1 base from J, with 10 bases between. The CDR3 contains 14 residues. Germline V gene sequence: CDR1 SGHNT, CDR2 YYREEE (reference sequence). The CDR3 loop reads CASSSGGSNYGYTF. In DNA form, the CDR3 reads TGTGCCAGCAGCTCGGGGGGCAGTAACTATGGCTACACCTTC. The variable domain in full, with the rest retrieved from reference TRBV5-4 and TRBJ1-2, is ETGVTQSPTHLIKTRGQQVTLRCSSQSGHNTVSWYQQALGQGPQFIFQYYREEENGRGNFPPRFSGLQFPNYSSELNVNALELDDSALYLCASSSGGSNYGYTFGSGTRLTVV.

The V gene is TRBV18, the J gene TRBJ1-1; the D is unclear. Germline-derived CDR1 and CDR2 are KGHSH and LQKENI. The CDR3 sequence is 13 residues long. Trimming pared 5 bases from V and 3 bases from J, leaving 10 bases between. CDR3 sequence (DNA): TGTGCCAGCTCAGCGACGGAGGACACTGAAGCTTTCTTT. Its protein is CASSATEDTEAFF.

This rearrangement joins TRBV18 to TRBJ2-7; D is perhaps TRBD1 (6 bases). This CDR3 has 13 residues. Deletions cut 2 bases from V and 2 bases from J, with 7 bases between. CDR1 and CDR2 (germline): KGHSH, LQKENI. The CDR3 sequence is CASSPAGAYEQYF. The DNA for the CDR3 is TGTGCCAGCTCACCAGCAGGGGCCTACGAGCAGTACTTC.

The chain employs TRBV3-1 (or the pseudogene TRBV3-2) and TRBJ2-1; 8 bases map to TRBD2. Germline CDR1 and CDR2: LGHDT and YNNKEL (reference sequence). Losses at the gene ends were 4 bases for V and 9 bases for J; bases not matched to a gene: 11. This CDR3 region has 15 residues. The CDR3 coding sequence is TGTGCCAGCAGCCGGGCAAGCGGGAGTCAGGGTGAGCAGTTCTTC. Its translation: CASSRASGSQGEQFF.

This chain joins TRBV7-6 and TRBJ1-4; D perhaps matches TRBD1 (6 bases). Per germline, CDR1 SGHVS and CDR2 FNYEAQ. Trimming removed 5 bases from V and 3 bases from J, with 16 bases in between. The CDR3 totals 16 residues. Here the CDR3 reads CASSENRAWANEKLFF. As DNA, the CDR3 is TGTGCCAGCAGCGAAAACAGGGCTTGGGCTAATGAAAAACTGTTTTTT.